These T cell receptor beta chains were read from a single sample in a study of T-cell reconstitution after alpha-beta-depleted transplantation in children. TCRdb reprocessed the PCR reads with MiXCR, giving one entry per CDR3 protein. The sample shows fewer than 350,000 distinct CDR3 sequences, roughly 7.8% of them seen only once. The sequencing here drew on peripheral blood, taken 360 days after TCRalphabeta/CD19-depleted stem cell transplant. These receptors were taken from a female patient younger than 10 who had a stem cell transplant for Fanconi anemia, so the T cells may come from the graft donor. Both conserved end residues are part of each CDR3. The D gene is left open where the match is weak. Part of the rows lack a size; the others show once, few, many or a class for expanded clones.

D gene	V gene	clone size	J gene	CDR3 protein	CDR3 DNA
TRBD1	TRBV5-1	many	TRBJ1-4	CASSLGLRGPGEKLFF	TGCGCCAGCAGCTTGGGGTTAAGGGGGCCGGGTGAAAAACTGTTTTTT
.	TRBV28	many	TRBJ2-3	CASSFRPGARADTQYF	TGTGCCAGCAGTTTCCGTCCGGGAGCAAGGGCCGATACGCAGTATTTT
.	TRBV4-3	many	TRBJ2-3	CASSQDAQGGTDTQYF	TGCGCCAGCAGCCAAGATGCCCAGGGTGGGACAGATACGCAGTATTTT
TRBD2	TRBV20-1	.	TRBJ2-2	CSARGLAGVGAGELFF	TGCAGTGCCCGGGGACTAGCGGGAGTGGGCGCCGGGGAGCTGTTTTTT
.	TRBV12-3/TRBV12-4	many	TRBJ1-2	CASSLGTATNHYGYTF	TGTGCCAGCAGTTTGGGGACCGCTACCAATCACTATGGCTACACCTTC
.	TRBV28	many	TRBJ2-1	CASSLIGARQFF	TGTGCCAGCAGTTTAATCGGGGCGAGGCAGTTCTTC
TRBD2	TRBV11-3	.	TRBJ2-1	CASSSGGGKYNEQFF	TGTGCCAGCAGCTCGGGCGGGGGGAAATACAATGAGCAGTTCTTC
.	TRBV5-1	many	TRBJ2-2	CASSLGVAVNTGELFF	TGCGCCAGCAGCTTGGGGGTAGCGGTAAACACCGGGGAGCTGTTTTTT
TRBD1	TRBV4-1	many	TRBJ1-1	CASSQAPGGPKTDTEAFF	TGCGCCAGCAGCCAAGCTCCAGGGGGCCCCAAGACGGACACTGAAGCTTTCTTT
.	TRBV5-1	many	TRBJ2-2	CASSLRTSASGTANTGELFF	TGCGCCAGCAGCTTGAGGACCTCCGCCTCCGGGACGGCGAACACCGGGGAGCTGTTTTTT
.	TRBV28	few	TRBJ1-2	CASSRTIDRPIGGYTF	TGTGCCAGCAGTCGTACAATAGACCGACCCATCGGGGGCTACACCTTC
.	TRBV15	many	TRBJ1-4	CATSRAQRNEKLFF	TGTGCCACCAGCAGAGCCCAGCGTAATGAAAAACTGTTTTTT
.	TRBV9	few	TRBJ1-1	CASSVANSLTGTEAFF	TGTGCCAGCAGCGTAGCTAACTCCCTAACAGGCACTGAAGCTTTCTTT
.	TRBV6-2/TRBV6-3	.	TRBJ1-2	CASKDPDYGYTF	TGTGCCAGCAAAGACCCGGACTATGGCTACACCTTC
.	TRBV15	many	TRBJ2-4	CATSRVRDTLAKNIQYF	TGTGCCACCAGCAGAGTACGGGACACCCTAGCCAAAAACATTCAGTACTTC
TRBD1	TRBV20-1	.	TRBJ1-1	CSAIRIRTGLNTEAFF	TGCAGTGCTATCCGAATCAGGACAGGACTGAACACTGAAGCTTTCTTT
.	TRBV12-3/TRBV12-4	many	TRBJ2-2	CASSLRSANTGELFF	TGTGCCAGCAGTTTGCGGTCCGCGAACACCGGGGAGCTGTTTTTT
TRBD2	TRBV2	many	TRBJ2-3	CASSDGSGRSADTQYF	TGTGCCAGCAGTGATGGTAGCGGGAGGTCGGCAGATACGCAGTATTTT
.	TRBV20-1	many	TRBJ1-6	CSARDPTGHSPLHF	TGCAGTGCTAGAGATCCCACAGGGCATTCACCCCTCCACTTT
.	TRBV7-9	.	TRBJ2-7	CASSPQMGDGVYEQYF	TGTGCCAGCAGCCCCCAGATGGGGGACGGGGTATACGAGCAGTACTTC
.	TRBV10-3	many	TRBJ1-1	CAISDRVGNTEAFF	TGTGCCATCAGTGATCGTGTAGGAAACACTGAAGCTTTCTTT
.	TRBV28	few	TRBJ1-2	CASSLGHGGSYGYTF	TGTGCCAGCAGTTTGGGACATGGGGGCAGCTATGGCTACACCTTC
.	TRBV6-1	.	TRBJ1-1	CASSNGGQLKNTEAFF	TGTGCCAGCAGTAATGGGGGGCAGCTCAAGAACACTGAAGCTTTCTTT
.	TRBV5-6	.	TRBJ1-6	CASSFGQGMGSPLHF	TGTGCCAGCAGCTTCGGGCAGGGGATGGGTTCACCCCTCCACTTT
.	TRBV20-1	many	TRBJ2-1	CSARGNTNEQFF	TGCAGTGCTAGAGGTAATACAAATGAGCAGTTCTTC
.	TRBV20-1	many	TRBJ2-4	CSARVHNLAKNIQYF	TGCAGTGCTAGAGTTCACAACTTAGCCAAAAACATTCAGTACTTC
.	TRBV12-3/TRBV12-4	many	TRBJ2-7	CASSPGTGGPYEQYF	TGTGCCAGCAGCCCCGGGACCGGAGGACCATACGAGCAGTACTTC
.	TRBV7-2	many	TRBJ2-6	CASSLASGLPGANVLTF	TGTGCCAGCAGCTTAGCTTCCGGACTCCCTGGGGCCAACGTCCTGACTTTC
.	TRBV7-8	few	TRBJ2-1	CASTLSTGYNEQFF	TGTGCCAGCACCCTAAGTACGGGGTACAATGAGCAGTTCTTC
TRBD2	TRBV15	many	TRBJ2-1	CATSRRERSYNEQFF	TGTGCCACCAGCAGGCGGGAGAGGTCCTACAATGAGCAGTTCTTC
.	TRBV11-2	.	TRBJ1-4	CASSSPAREKLFF	TGTGCCAGCAGCTCCCCAGCAAGGGAAAAACTGTTTTTT
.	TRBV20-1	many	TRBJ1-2	CSATRVNYGYTF	TGCAGTGCTACCAGGGTGAACTATGGCTACACCTTC
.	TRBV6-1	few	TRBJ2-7	CASRPGTVTYEQYF	TGTGCCAGCAGGCCCGGGACGGTGACCTACGAGCAGTACTTC
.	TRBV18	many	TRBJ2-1	CASSPRSSGEQFF	TGTGCCAGCTCACCAAGGTCCAGCGGGGAGCAGTTCTTC
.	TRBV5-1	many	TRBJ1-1	CASSSPNTEAFF	TGCGCCAGCAGCTCCCCGAACACTGAAGCTTTCTTT
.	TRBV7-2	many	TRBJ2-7	CASSLGGVSYEQYF	TGTGCCAGCAGCTTGGGCGGGGTCTCCTACGAGCAGTACTTC
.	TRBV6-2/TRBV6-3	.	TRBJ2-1	CASSYSVGGSYNEQFF	TGTGCCAGCAGTTACTCGGTTGGGGGTTCCTACAATGAGCAGTTCTTC
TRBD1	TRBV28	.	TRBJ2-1	CASSLDRDDPYEQFF	TGTGCCAGCAGTCTTGACAGGGACGATCCCTATGAGCAGTTCTTC
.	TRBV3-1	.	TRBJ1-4	CASSRGVHEKLFF	TGTGCCAGCAGTCGAGGGGTGCATGAAAAACTGTTTTTT
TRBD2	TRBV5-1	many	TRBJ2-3	CASSLKREGRSTDTQYF	TGCGCCAGCAGCTTGAAGCGGGAGGGCCGCAGCACAGATACGCAGTATTTT